The TCR beta chain described here comes from a study of blood T cell repertoires in COVID-19. Repertoires were generated with immunoSEQ multiplex PCR, while TCRdb's copy carries only in-frame clones and drops some. The repertoire has about 200,000 clones, 89% of them found once; the top ten carry approximately 7.6%. Individuals aged about 18 to 95 years were recruited from 24 US areas. Symptom resolution, clearance, or two negative PCRs marked donors in Cohort 3 as recovered. The CDR3 consists of 14 residues. Trimming cost V 5 bases and J 1 base; bases outside gene matches: 3. Per germline, CDR1 MNHEY and CDR2 SVGEGT.

Sequenced sample: PBMCs or T cells enriched from blood (not recorded which). The rearrangement uses TRBV6-2 or TRBV6-3 and TRBJ2-5, with 8 positions matching TRBD1. The TCR originated in a woman aged 18-29 years who had recovered from COVID-19. This CDR3 reads CASSGQGGQETQYF. The DNA for the CDR3 is TGTGCCAGCAGTGGACAGGGTGGCCAAGAGACCCAGTACTTC.